The rows below give T cell receptor beta chains drawn from one sample of a study of human T cells and chemical hapten exposure. TCRdb reanalysed the RACE reads using MiXCR and keeps one entry per CDR3 protein. This sample yields roughly 120,000 distinct CDR3 sequences, of which 12% are seen a single time; roughly 1.3% belongs to the top ten. Material: whole blood, obtained in connection with sensitization to the hapten diphenylcyclopropenone (DPC). The receptors shown here come from a woman between 50 and 59 years old with alopecia areata. Some clones in this sample may be carry-over from other donors' samples. CDR3s include the opening cysteine and the closing phenylalanine or tryptophan. The D gene is left open where the match is weak. The size of a clone is reported for some rows only, either as once, few or many, or as a class for expanded clones.

size,V,J,D,CDR3,DNA
few,TRBV27,TRBJ2-1,-,CASSSRGGPLTSNEQFF,TGTGCCAGCAGTTCCCGAGGGGGGCCGCTTACCTCCAATGAGCAGTTCTTC
-,TRBV6-6,TRBJ2-5,-,CASSYSISVQETQYF,TGTGCCAGCAGTTACTCGATCTCGGTCCAAGAGACCCAGTACTTC
few,TRBV11-2,TRBJ1-2,-,CASSTAGGGRGYTF,TGTGCCAGCAGTACCGCTGGGGGCGGAAGAGGCTACACCTTC
few,TRBV28,TRBJ2-3,-,CATRQSDTQYF,TGTGCCACCCGACAGTCAGATACGCAGTATTTT
many,TRBV12-3/TRBV12-4,TRBJ1-2,-,CASSQGLYGYTF,TGTGCCAGCAGCCAGGGGCTCTATGGCTACACCTTC
few,TRBV12-3/TRBV12-4,TRBJ2-1,-,CASSITGVNNEQFF,TGTGCCAGCAGCATCACCGGGGTGAACAATGAGCAGTTCTTC
-,TRBV10-3,TRBJ2-7,-,CAISDEGGHEQYF,TGTGCCATCAGTGACGAGGGAGGCCACGAGCAGTACTTC
many,TRBV6-5,TRBJ1-2,TRBD1,CASSYSTGQGGAYGYTF,TGTGCCAGCAGTTACTCGACAGGGCAGGGGGGGGCCTATGGCTACACCTTC
few,TRBV5-1,TRBJ2-7,-,CASSNDGTYEQYF,TGCGCCAGCAGTAATGACGGTACCTACGAGCAGTACTTC
-,TRBV9,TRBJ2-3,-,CASSAGAGKDTQYF,TGTGCCAGCAGCGCCGGTGCGGGAAAAGATACGCAGTATTTT
many,TRBV5-6,TRBJ1-1,-,CASSSGFQGLAFF,TGTGCCAGCAGCTCGGGATTTCAGGGGCTTGCTTTCTTT
-,TRBV29-1,TRBJ1-1,-,CSVDSRGDTEAFF,TGCAGCGTAGACTCAAGGGGAGACACTGAAGCTTTCTTT
many,TRBV20-1,TRBJ2-7,TRBD2,CSAAGAYEQYF,TGCAGTGCTGCGGGGGCCTACGAGCAGTACTTC
-,TRBV10-1,TRBJ1-1,TRBD1,CASSSDFQGGNTEAFF,TGCGCCAGCAGTTCGGATTTTCAGGGGGGGAACACTGAAGCTTTCTTT
many,TRBV20-1,TRBJ1-5,-,CSAAGQNQPQHF,TGCAGTGCTGCTGGACAGAATCAGCCCCAGCATTTT
many,TRBV29-1,TRBJ2-5,-,CSVGGVQLTGTQYF,TGCAGCGTAGGGGGGGTCCAATTGACGGGGACCCAGTACTTC
many,TRBV5-1,TRBJ1-1,-,CASSLSSTEAFF,TGCGCCAGCAGCTTGTCATCTACTGAAGCTTTCTTT
-,TRBV19,TRBJ2-6,-,CASSPQGSGANVLTF,TGTGCCAGTAGTCCCCAGGGCTCTGGGGCCAACGTCCTGACTTTC
few,TRBV11-2,TRBJ2-3,-,CASSQLGLATQYF,TGTGCCAGCAGCCAGCTGGGTTTGGCGACGCAGTATTTT
few,TRBV4-2,TRBJ2-7,-,CASSQADGPYEQYF,TGTGCCAGCAGCCAAGCCGATGGGCCTTACGAGCAGTACTTC
many,TRBV11-2,TRBJ2-5,-,CASSLAGAETQYF,TGTGCCAGCAGCTTAGCGGGCGCCGAGACCCAGTACTTC
many,TRBV29-1,TRBJ1-4,TRBD1,CSVTGAVGEKLFF,TGCAGCGTGACAGGGGCTGTCGGTGAAAAACTGTTTTTT
-,TRBV5-1,TRBJ2-3,-,CAGSLAGQQLSTDTQYF,TGCGCCGGCAGCTTGGCCGGGCAGCAGCTAAGCACAGATACGCAGTATTTT
many,TRBV21-1,TRBJ2-7,-,CASPPGQAYNLYEQYF,TGTGCCAGCCCCCCGGGACAGGCCTACAACCTCTACGAGCAGTACTTC
many,TRBV6-5,TRBJ1-5,TRBD1,CASSRQGGYQPQHF,TGTGCCAGCAGTCGACAGGGCGGGTATCAGCCCCAGCATTTT
-,TRBV6-2/TRBV6-3,TRBJ1-6,TRBD1,CASTLGGTVNSPLHF,TGTGCCAGCACCCTCGGCGGGACAGTAAATTCACCCCTCCACTTT
once,TRBV6-6,TRBJ2-2,TRBD2,CASRIGLAGAYGELFF,TGTGCCAGCAGGATAGGACTAGCGGGAGCGTACGGGGAGCTGTTTTTT
-,TRBV11-2,TRBJ1-6,-,CASSPQGGGSPLHF,TGTGCCAGCAGCCCCCAAGGGGGAGGATCACCCCTCCACTTT
-,TRBV29-1,TRBJ1-3,-,CSVRLRSGNTIYF,TGCAGCGTTAGACTGCGATCTGGAAACACCATATATTTT
-,TRBV6-6,TRBJ2-7,-,CASSYSPSGLTRAEEQYF,TGTGCCAGCAGTTACTCACCCAGCGGACTAACCCGAGCGGAGGAGCAGTACTTC
-,TRBV5-6,TRBJ1-6,-,CASSLPLDGSPLHF,TGTGCCAGCAGCCTGCCACTGGACGGGTCACCCCTCCACTTT
many,TRBV28,TRBJ2-3,-,CASSSYVQVDTQYF,TGTGCCAGCAGTTCCTACGTCCAGGTAGATACGCAGTATTTT
many,TRBV7-9,TRBJ2-3,-,CASSMDTLSTDTQYF,TGTGCCAGCAGCATGGACACACTAAGCACAGATACGCAGTATTTT
many,TRBV12-3/TRBV12-4,TRBJ1-2,-,CASSQGYYGYTF,TGTGCCAGCAGTCAGGGGTACTATGGCTACACCTTC
few,TRBV6-6,TRBJ1-4,TRBD1,CASSGQELRHEKLFF,TGTGCCAGCAGCGGACAGGAGCTCCGGCATGAAAAACTGTTTTTT
few,TRBV19,TRBJ2-3,-,CASSSPGVVDTQYF,TGTGCCAGTAGTTCGCCAGGGGTGGTGGATACGCAGTATTTT
-,TRBV5-6,TRBJ2-7,-,CASSVPGRDEQYF,TGTGCCAGCAGCGTTCCCGGTCGCGACGAGCAGTACTTC
many,TRBV6-2/TRBV6-3,TRBJ2-7,TRBD1,CASSDRGDEQYF,TGTGCCAGCTCGGACAGGGGGGACGAGCAGTACTTC
few,TRBV6-8,TRBJ1-5,TRBD1,CASSYAHNRGGQPQHF,TGTGCCAGCAGTTACGCCCACAACAGGGGTGGTCAGCCCCAGCATTTT
-,TRBV6-6,TRBJ2-7,-,CASSPKELYEQYF,TGTGCCAGCAGCCCTAAGGAGCTTTACGAGCAGTACTTC
-,TRBV28,TRBJ2-7,TRBD2,CASSSSSSGSSYEQYF,TGTGCCAGCAGTTCGTCATCTAGCGGGTCCTCCTACGAGCAGTACTTC
few,TRBV6-5,TRBJ2-1,TRBD2,CASSDLGGNEQFF,TGTGCCAGCAGTGATCTGGGAGGGAATGAGCAGTTCTTC
few,TRBV21-1,TRBJ1-6,-,CASVSSPLHF,TGTGCCAGCGTTAGCTCACCCCTCCACTTT
-,TRBV28,TRBJ1-1,-,CASSGGQSKAFF,TGTGCCAGCAGTGGAGGACAGAGTAAAGCTTTCTTT
many,TRBV10-2,TRBJ2-5,TRBD2,CASRDPGTRGETQYF,TGCGCCAGCAGGGATCCCGGGACTAGAGGAGAGACCCAGTACTTC
-,TRBV20-1,TRBJ2-1,-,CSARLTWGENEQFF,TGCAGTGCTAGGCTGACCTGGGGTGAAAATGAGCAGTTCTTC
-,TRBV5-1,TRBJ2-3,-,CASSLLRAATDTQYF,TGCGCCAGCAGCCTCCTCCGGGCAGCCACAGATACGCAGTATTTT